This T cell receptor beta chain was identified in a study of early T cells in non-severe SARS-CoV-2 infection. This clonotype was counted between two and nine times. The CDR3 covers 13 residues. V lost 5 bases and J lost 4; bases outside the gene matches: 6. The germline V gene encodes CDR1 DFQATT and CDR2 SNEGSKA (reference sequence). TCRdb analysed the 5' RACE reads with MiXCR anew, one entry per CDR3 protein. This sample has 15,000 to 20,000 distinct CDR3 sequences, with roughly 5.4% found just once. The sample here was whole blood, taken at baseline. This receptor was identified in an adult who was a healthcare worker with PCR-confirmed SARS-CoV-2 infection or an uninfected control (not recorded which). V and J are TRBV20-1 and TRBJ2-7; 9 bases map to TRBD1. CDR3 DNA: TGCAGTGCTGGAGGACAGGGGATATACGAGCAGTACTTC. Amino acid sequence: CSAGGQGIYEQYF.